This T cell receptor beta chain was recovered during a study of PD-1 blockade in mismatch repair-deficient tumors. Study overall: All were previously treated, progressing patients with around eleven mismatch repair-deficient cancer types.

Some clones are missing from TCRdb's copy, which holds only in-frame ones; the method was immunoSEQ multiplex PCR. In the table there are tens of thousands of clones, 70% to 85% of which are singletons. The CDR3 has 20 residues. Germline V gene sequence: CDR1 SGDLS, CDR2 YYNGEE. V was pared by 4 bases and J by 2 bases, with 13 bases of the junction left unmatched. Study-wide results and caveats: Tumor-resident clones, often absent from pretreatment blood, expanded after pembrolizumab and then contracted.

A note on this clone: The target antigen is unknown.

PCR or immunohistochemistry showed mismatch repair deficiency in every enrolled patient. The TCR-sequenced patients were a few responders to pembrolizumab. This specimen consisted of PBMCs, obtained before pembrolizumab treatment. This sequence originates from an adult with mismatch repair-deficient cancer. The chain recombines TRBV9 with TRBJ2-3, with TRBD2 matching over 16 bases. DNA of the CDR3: TGTGCCAGCAGCCACCCAACCGGGACTAGCGGGAGGGCCAACACAGATACGCAGTATTTT. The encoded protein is CASSHPTGTSGRANTDTQYF.